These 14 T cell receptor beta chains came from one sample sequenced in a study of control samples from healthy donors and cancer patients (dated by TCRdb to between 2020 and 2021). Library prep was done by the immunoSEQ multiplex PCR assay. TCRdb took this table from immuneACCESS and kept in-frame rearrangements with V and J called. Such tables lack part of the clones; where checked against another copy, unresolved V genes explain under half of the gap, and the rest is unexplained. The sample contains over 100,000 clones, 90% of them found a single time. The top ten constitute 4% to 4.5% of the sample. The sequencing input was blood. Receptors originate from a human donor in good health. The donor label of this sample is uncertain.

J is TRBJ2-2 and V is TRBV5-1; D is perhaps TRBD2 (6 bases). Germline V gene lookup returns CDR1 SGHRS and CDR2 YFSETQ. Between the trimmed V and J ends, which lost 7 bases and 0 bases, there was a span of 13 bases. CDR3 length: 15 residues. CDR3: CASCLGGANTGELFF. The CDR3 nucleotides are TGCGCCAGCTGCCTCGGGGGAGCGAACACCGGGGAGCTGTTTTTT.

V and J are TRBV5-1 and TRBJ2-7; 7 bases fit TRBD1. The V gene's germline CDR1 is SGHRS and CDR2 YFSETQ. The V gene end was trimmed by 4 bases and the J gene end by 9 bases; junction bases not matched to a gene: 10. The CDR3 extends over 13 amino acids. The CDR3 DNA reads TGCGCCAGCAGCCCCGAGACAGGGACGGGGCAGTACTTC. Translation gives CASSPETGTGQYF. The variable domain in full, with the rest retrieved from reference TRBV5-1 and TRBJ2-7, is KAGVTQTPRYLIKTRGQQVTLSCSPISGHRSVSWYQQTPGQGLQFLFEYFSETQRNKGNFPGRFSGRQFSNSRSEMNVSTLELGDSALYLCASSPETGTGQYFGPGTRLTVT.

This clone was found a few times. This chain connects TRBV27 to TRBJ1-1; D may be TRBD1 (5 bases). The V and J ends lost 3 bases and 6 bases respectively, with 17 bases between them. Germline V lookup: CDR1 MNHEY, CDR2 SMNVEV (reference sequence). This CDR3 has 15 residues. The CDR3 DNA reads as TGTGCCAGCAGTTTGGACACTTCCCGTTTAGCTGAAGCTTTCTTT. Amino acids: CASSLDTSRLAEAFF.

The CDR3 DNA sequence: TGTGCCAGCAGCTTAACCCCGTCGTACCAAGAGACCCAGTACTTC. It encodes CASSLTPSYQETQYF. The J gene is TRBJ2-5, the V gene TRBV7-6, with D unclear. The CDR3 is 15 residues long. Germline CDR1 and CDR2: SGHVS and FNYEAQ. V lost 2 bases and J 0 bases, leaving 10 bases between the germline ends.

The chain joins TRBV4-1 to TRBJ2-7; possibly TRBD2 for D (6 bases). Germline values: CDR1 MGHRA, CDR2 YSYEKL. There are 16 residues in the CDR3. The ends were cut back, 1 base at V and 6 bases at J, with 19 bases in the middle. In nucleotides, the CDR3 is TGCGCCAGCAGCCAAGCCTCCGGGACTCCTAGCCTCGAGCAGTACTTC. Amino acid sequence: CASSQASGTPSLEQYF.

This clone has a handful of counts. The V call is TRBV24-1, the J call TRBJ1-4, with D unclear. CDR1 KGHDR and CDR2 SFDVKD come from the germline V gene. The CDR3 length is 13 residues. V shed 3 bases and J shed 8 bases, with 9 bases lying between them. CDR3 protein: CATSDAAWEKLFF. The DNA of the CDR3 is TGTGCCACCAGTGATGCAGCCTGGGAAAAACTGTTTTTT.

CDR3 bases: TGTGCCAGCAGCCCCACAACCGGGGAGCTGTTTTTT. It encodes CASSPTTGELFF. The chain has TRBV7-8 and TRBJ2-2; D is undetermined. Between the trimmed V and J ends, which lost 5 bases and 5 bases, there was a span of 6 bases. The CDR3 loop spans 12 amino acids. CDR1 SGHVS and CDR2 FQNEAQ come from the germline V gene.

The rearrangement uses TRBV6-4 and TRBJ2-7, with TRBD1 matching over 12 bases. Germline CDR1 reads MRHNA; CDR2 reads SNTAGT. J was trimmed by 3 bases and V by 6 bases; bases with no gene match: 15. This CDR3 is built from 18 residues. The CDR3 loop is CASSRETGTGGALYEQYF. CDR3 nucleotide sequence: TGTGCCAGCAGCCGCGAAACCGGGACAGGGGGCGCACTCTACGAGCAGTACTTC.

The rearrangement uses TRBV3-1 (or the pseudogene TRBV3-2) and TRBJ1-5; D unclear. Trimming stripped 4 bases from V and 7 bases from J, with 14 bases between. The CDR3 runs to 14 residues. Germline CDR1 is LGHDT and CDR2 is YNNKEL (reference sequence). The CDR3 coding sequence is TGTGCCAGCAGCCCCCACCCCACTTCCCAGCCCCAGCATTTT. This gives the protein CASSPHPTSQPQHF.

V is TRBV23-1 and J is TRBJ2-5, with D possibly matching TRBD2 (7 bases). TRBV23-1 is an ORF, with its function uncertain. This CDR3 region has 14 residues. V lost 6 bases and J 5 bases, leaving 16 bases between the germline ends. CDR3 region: CASSKGGSHETQYF. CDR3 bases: TGCGCCAGCAGCAAGGGGGGGAGCCACGAGACCCAGTACTTC.

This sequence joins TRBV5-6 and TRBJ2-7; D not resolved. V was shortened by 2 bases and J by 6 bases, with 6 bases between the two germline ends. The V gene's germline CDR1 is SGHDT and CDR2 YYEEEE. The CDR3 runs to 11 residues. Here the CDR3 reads CASSFRSEQYF. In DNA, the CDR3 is TGTGCCAGCAGCTTCCGTTCCGAGCAGTACTTC.

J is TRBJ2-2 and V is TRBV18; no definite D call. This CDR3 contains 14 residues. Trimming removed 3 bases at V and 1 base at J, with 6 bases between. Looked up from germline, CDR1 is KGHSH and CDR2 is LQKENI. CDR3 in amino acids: CASSPSENTGELFF. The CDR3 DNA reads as TGTGCCAGCTCACCTTCTGAGAACACCGGGGAGCTGTTTTTT. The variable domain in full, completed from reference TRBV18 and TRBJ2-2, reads NAGVMQNPRHLVRRRGQEARLRCSPMKGHSHVYWYRQLPEEGLKFMVYLQKENIIDESGMPKERFSAEFPKEGPSILRIQQVVRGDSAAYFCASSPSENTGELFFGEGSRLTVL.

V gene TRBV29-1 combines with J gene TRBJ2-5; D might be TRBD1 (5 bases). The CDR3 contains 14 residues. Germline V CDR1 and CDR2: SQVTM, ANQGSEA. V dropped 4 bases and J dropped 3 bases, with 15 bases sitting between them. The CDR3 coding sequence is TGCAGCGTTGGTCAGGGAAGCATGGAAGAGACCCAGTACTTC. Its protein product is CSVGQGSMEETQYF.

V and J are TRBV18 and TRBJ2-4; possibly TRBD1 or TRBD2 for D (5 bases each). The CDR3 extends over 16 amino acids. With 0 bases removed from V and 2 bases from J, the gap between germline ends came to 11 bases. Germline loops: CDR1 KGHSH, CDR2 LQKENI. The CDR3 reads CASSPPLEGTKNIQYF. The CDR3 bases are TGTGCCAGCTCACCACCACTCGAGGGGACCAAAAACATTCAGTACTTC.